This T cell receptor (beta chain) was retrieved from a study of T cells after yellow fever vaccination. The CDR3 spans 16 residues. In germline, CDR1 is SGHRS, CDR2 YFSETQ. Between the trimmed V and J ends, which lost 0 bases and 1 base, there was a span of 13 bases. For TCR, cDNA came from 5'RACE template switching, which added a universal primer site and UMIs. From the 5' RACE reads, TCRdb called clonotypes with MiXCR, one entry per CDR3 protein. This table has roughly 330,000 distinct CDR3 sequences, 3.5% to 4.5% appearing once. The table lists this clonotype with many counts. Its antigen is not identified. The study, taken as a whole, reports: Subsequent to the booster, the majority of primary-vaccination clones reappeared (approximately 95% CD4, around 90% CD8). The secondary T-cell response peaked on day 5, not day 15, but was weaker. Shared CD4/CD8 clonotypes were a small share, likely from convergent recombination.

This TCR came from a man younger than 30 who received the YFV17D yellow fever vaccine. Sequences were derived from PBMCs, sampled 5 days after the yellow fever booster vaccination. The gene calls are TRBV5-1 and TRBJ2-5; tentative D call: TRBD2 (7 bases). The CDR3 spells CASSLAEGGIQETQYF. The CDR3 DNA sequence: TGCGCCAGCAGCTTGGCCGAGGGGGGGATCCAAGAGACCCAGTACTTC.